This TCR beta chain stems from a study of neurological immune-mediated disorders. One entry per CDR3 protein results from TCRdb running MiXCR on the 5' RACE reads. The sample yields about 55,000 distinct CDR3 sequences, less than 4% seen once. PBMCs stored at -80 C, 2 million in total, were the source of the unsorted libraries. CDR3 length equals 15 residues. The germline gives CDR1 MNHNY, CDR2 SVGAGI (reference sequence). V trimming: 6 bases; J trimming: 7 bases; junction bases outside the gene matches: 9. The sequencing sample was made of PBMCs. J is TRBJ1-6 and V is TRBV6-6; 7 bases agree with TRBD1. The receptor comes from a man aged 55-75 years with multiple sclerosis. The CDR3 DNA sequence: TGTGCCAGCAGGGTAACAGGGGACGAAAATTCACCCCTCCACTTT. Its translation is CASRVTGDENSPLHF.